The source of this T cell receptor beta chain is a study of shared clonotypes between healthy human individuals. The assay was immunoSEQ multiplex PCR, and TCRdb's table has in-frame clones only and misses some. The sample records roughly 500,000 clones, 90% to 97% being singletons. V gave up 2 bases and J gave up 4 bases, with 11 bases separating them. The length of the CDR3 is 14 residues. Germline values: CDR1 MNHNS, CDR2 SASEGT. The sequenced sample was naive CD4+ T cells sorted from blood. Subset: CD45RA+ positively selected. This sequence originates from a woman aged 25 to 39 in good health. The J gene is TRBJ1-2, the V gene TRBV6-1; maybe TRBD1 (6 bases). The CDR3 sequence is CASSETTGRYGYTF. CDR3 sequence (DNA): TGTGCCAGCAGTGAAACGACAGGCCGCTATGGCTACACCTTC.